This record covers a single T cell receptor (beta chain). Its antigen is unidentified. Noted treatment: oral pan-JAK inhibitor, 5-10 mg twice daily. V was trimmed by 4 bases and J by 7 bases, leaving 17 bases between them. Germline CDR1 and CDR2: GTSNPN and SVGIG (reference sequence). There are 15 residues in the CDR3. The data were obtained in a study of CD8+ T cells in alopecia areata. Study-wide results and limits: Many expanded lesional clones remained in scalp and blood on tofacitinib. The study found tofacitinib significantly decreased scalp clonality and expanded CD8+ clones among the top 100.

RNA was extracted and reverse transcribed into cDNA as the sequencing template. The table came from immunoSEQ multiplex PCR; TCRdb's copy has only in-frame clones and leaves some out. Of approximately 180,000 clones listed, about 54% are singletons. The sequencing here drew on CD4+ T cells sorted from blood, taken between weeks 55 and 65, from a patient treated with tofacitinib. The source of this sequence is a human donor with alopecia areata. V usage is TRBV30 and J usage is TRBJ1-6; possibly TRBD1 for D (6 bases). CDR3: CAWIRDIGGNSPLHF. The DNA for the CDR3 is TGTGCCTGGATTCGGGACATTGGAGGGAATTCACCCCTCCACTTT.